This T cell receptor (beta chain) was obtained from a study of T cells in Graves' hyperthyroidism and ophthalmopathy. RNA transcripts gave rise to amplified TCR beta CDR3 regions. Initially, a first-round RT-PCR of the TCR CDR3 employed the HTBI primer set. In TCRdb, the multiplex PCR reads were re-called with MiXCR into one record per CDR3 protein. The sample includes about 600,000 distinct CDR3 sequences, about a sixth of them seen just once. The V and J ends lost 4 bases and 6 bases respectively, with 18 bases between them. This CDR3 is 16 amino acids long. Germline CDR1 and CDR2: MDHEN and SYDVKM.

This TCR came from a woman aged 40 to 50 with Graves' ophthalmopathy. The rearrangement joins TRBV28 to TRBJ2-2, with D maybe TRBD1 (6 bases). What was sequenced was blood. The CDR3 coding sequence is TGTGCCAGCAGTTCGGCGGACACAGGGTATCCCGGGGAGCTGTTTTTT. Its protein is CASSSADTGYPGELFF.